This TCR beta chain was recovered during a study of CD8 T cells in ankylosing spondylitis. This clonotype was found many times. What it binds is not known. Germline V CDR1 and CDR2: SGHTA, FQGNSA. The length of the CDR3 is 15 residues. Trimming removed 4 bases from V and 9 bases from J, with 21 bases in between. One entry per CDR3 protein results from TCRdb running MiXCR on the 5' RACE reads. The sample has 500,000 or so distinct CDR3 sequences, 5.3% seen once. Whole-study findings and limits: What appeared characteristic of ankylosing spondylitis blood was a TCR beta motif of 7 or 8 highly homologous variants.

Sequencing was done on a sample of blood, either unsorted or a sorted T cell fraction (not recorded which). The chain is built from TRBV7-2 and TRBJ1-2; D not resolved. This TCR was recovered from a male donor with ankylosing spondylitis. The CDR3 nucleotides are TGTGCCAGCAGCTCTACCCCGGGCCTTACCGACCGCTACACCTTC. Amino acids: CASSSTPGLTDRYTF. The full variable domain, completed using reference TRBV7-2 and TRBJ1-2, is GAGVSQSPSNKVTEKGKDVELRCDPISGHTALYWYRQSLGQGLEFLIYFQGNSAPDKSGLPSDRFSAERTGGSVSTLTIQRTQQEDSAVYLCASSSTPGLTDRYTFGSGTRLTVV.